This T cell receptor beta chain was obtained from a study of cytomegalovirus exposure and HLA in healthy donors. Across the study: Early on, a data release was issued that held tens of millions of unique TCRs from HLA-typed donors.

The PCR contained 60 Vbeta and 13 Jbeta primers. Libraries were prepared by immunoSEQ multiplex PCR; TCRdb keeps only in-frame clonotypes and omits some of them. The sample consists of around 180,000 clones, roughly 80% of them appearing once. The CDR3 runs 13 residues. CDR1 is SNHLY, CDR2 FYNNEI, per germline. The V gene lost 2 bases and the J gene lost 1 base, with 5 bases spanning the gap. With regard to this clone: Other DNA sequences within the sample encode an identical CDR3.

This receptor was taken from a woman in her thirties in good health and CMV-seropositive. The specimen was PBMCs. V gene TRBV2 combines with J gene TRBJ1-1; D ambiguous. The CDR3 here is CASSERGNTEAFF. CDR3 DNA sequence: TGTGCCAGCAGTGAACGGGGGAACACTGAAGCTTTCTTT.